This T cell receptor beta chain was documented in a study of OX40 agonist ivuxolimab in advanced cancers. At the level of the study: A history of anti-PD-1, anti-PD-L1 or anti-CTLA-4 therapy was acceptable, and 40% had some.

Study-wide findings and caveats: At 0.1 to 3.0 mg/kg and by week 6, CD4+ and CD8+ T cells in the blood had expanded clonally.

The CDR3 length is 16 residues. Trimming left V 2 bases short and J 0 bases short, with 10 bases between. The germline V gene encodes CDR1 MRHNA and CDR2 SNTAGT. The repertoire was sequenced with immunoSEQ multiplex PCR; TCRdb's copy has only in-frame clones and lacks some. Here the sample spans tens of thousands of clones, 92% being singletons. By share, this clone counts as medium-sized. The antigen is not known. The rearrangement uses TRBV6-4 and TRBJ2-2, with a tentative D call TRBD2 (6 bases). The sample consisted of CD4+ or CD8+ T cells sorted from blood, taken in a trial of the OX40 agonist ivuxolimab. The origin of this receptor is an adult with an advanced solid tumor such as melanoma, head and neck, liver or kidney cancer. For the CDR3, the DNA is TGTGCCAGCAGTGACGATGGAGGGTCGAACACCGGGGAGCTGTTTTTT. Residues: CASSDDGGSNTGELFF.